The rows below give T cell receptor beta chains drawn from one sample of a study of cytomegalovirus exposure and HLA in healthy donors. Produced via immunoSEQ multiplex PCR; TCRdb's table is partial and in-frame only. The sample lists about 120,000 clones; over 8.5% were seen once. Source material: PBMCs. The receptor set was obtained from a woman aged 40 to 50 in good health and CMV-seropositive. The CDR3 runs from the conserved cysteine through the conserved F or W. The order of the fields is CDR3 protein, CDR3 DNA, CDR3 length, J gene, clone size, V gene, D gene. A D gene is named only where the DNA matches it firmly. Rows may omit the clone size; those that give it use once, few, many or a size class.

CASSLAGLTGRNTEAFF	TGTGCCAGCAGCTTAGCGGGCCTTACAGGGCGTAACACTGAAGCTTTCTTT	17	TRBJ1-1	.	TRBV11-2	.
CASSTGQGPHYEQYF	TGCGCCAGCAGCACGGGACAGGGGCCCCACTACGAGCAGTACTTC	15	TRBJ2-7	few	TRBV5-1	TRBD1
CASSLAGQGYEMGYGYPF	TGTGCCAGCAGCTTGGCGGGACAGGGGTACGAGATGGGCTATGGCTACCCCTTC	18	TRBJ1-2	.	TRBV5-6	TRBD1
CASSLEATGKSEKLFF	TGTGCCAGCAGCTTGGAGGCGACAGGGAAATCGGAAAAACTGTTTTTT	16	TRBJ1-4	few	TRBV5-4	TRBD1
CASSVQGRADTQYF	TGTGCCAGCAGCGTGCAGGGCCGGGCAGATACGCAGTATTTT	14	TRBJ2-3	few	TRBV9	.
CASSYLRTGTEDFF	TGTGCCAGCAGCTATTTGCGGACAGGGACTGAAGATTTCTTT	14	TRBJ1-1	few	TRBV14	TRBD1
CASSVSSNQPQHF	TGCGCCAGCAGCGTCAGTAGCAATCAGCCCCAGCATTTT	13	TRBJ1-5	few	TRBV5-1	.
CASSRSGASTDTQYF	TGTGCCAGCAGTCGTAGCGGGGCCAGCACAGATACGCAGTATTTT	15	TRBJ2-3	.	TRBV27	TRBD2
CASSPPGTIYEQYF	TGTGCCAGCTCACCACCCGGGACTATCTACGAGCAGTACTTC	14	TRBJ2-7	few	TRBV18	TRBD2
CASRLGRPGGEKLFF	TGTGCAAGTCGCTTAGGACGCCCGGGGGGTGAAAAACTGTTTTTT	15	TRBJ1-4	few	TRBV12-2	.
CASRMTGGNTIYF	TGTGCCAGCAGGATGACAGGAGGAAACACCATATATTTT	13	TRBJ1-3	.	TRBV9	.
CAIRGTGGPYEQYF	TGTGCCATCAGGGGGACAGGGGGGCCCTACGAGCAGTACTTC	14	TRBJ2-7	few	TRBV10-3	TRBD1
CASSQVGGGGTEKSGELFF	TGCGCCAGCAGCCAAGTAGGAGGGGGCGGGACAGAAAAATCCGGGGAGCTGTTTTTT	19	TRBJ2-2	few	TRBV4-1	.
CASSARQDASEQYF	TGTGCCAGCAGCGCCCGACAGGACGCAAGCGAGCAGTACTTC	14	TRBJ2-7	.	TRBV7-2	.
CASSPGTGRYEQYF	TGTGCCAGCAGCCCAGGGACAGGGAGATACGAGCAGTACTTC	14	TRBJ2-7	few	TRBV7-3	TRBD1
CASSLGINRAGYTF	TGTGCCAGCAGTTTGGGTATAAACAGGGCTGGCTACACCTTC	14	TRBJ1-2	.	TRBV28	.
CATSRVNRSMNTEAFF	TGTGCCACCAGCAGAGTAAACAGATCCATGAACACTGAAGCTTTCTTT	16	TRBJ1-1	.	TRBV15	.
CASSSRSGGFGTYEQYF	TGTGCCAGCAGCTCTAGGTCGGGCGGGTTCGGAACCTACGAGCAGTACTTC	17	TRBJ2-7	.	TRBV5-8	.
CASSPTGTAYQETQYF	TGTGCCAGCAGCCCCACCGGGACAGCCTATCAAGAGACCCAGTACTTC	16	TRBJ2-5	.	TRBV7-6	TRBD1
CASNTGSTSKDTQYF	TGCGCCAGCAACACTGGGAGTACTAGCAAGGATACGCAGTATTTT	15	TRBJ2-3	.	TRBV5-1	.
CASGPGQGTYEQYF	TGTGCCAGCGGTCCGGGACAGGGGACGTACGAGCAGTACTTC	14	TRBJ2-7	few	TRBV6-5	TRBD1
CASSRTLAVRGETQYF	TGCGCCAGCAGCAGGACCCTAGCGGTGCGAGGGGAGACCCAGTACTTC	16	TRBJ2-5	.	TRBV5-1	TRBD2
CASSSPTQDSLYEQYF	TGTGCCAGCTCAAGCCCAACCCAGGACAGCCTCTACGAGCAGTACTTC	16	TRBJ2-7	few	TRBV18	.
CASSRDRGTNNYGYTF	TGTGCCAGCAGCCGCGACAGGGGGACGAACAACTATGGCTACACCTTC	16	TRBJ1-2	few	TRBV5-6	TRBD1
CASSTIRLPDREGYEQYF	TGTGCCAGCAGTACCATTCGCCTGCCGGACAGGGAGGGCTACGAGCAGTACTTC	18	TRBJ2-7	.	TRBV11-2	.
CAWGQGDYGYTF	TGTGCCTGGGGACAGGGTGACTATGGCTACACCTTC	12	TRBJ1-2	.	TRBV30	TRBD1
CASSAAGVGETQYF	TGTGCCAGCAGCGCTGCGGGGGTGGGAGAGACCCAGTACTTC	14	TRBJ2-5	.	TRBV6-5	TRBD2
CASSVLAGGYNEQFF	TGTGCCAGCAGCGTCTTAGCGGGGGGTTACAATGAGCAGTTCTTC	15	TRBJ2-1	few	TRBV7-3	TRBD2
CASSSAEAYEQYF	TGTGCCAGCAGTAGCGCGGAGGCCTACGAGCAGTACTTC	13	TRBJ2-7	few	TRBV6-1	.
CASSRGQTYEQYF	TGTGCCAGCAGCAGAGGACAGACCTACGAGCAGTACTTC	13	TRBJ2-7	.	TRBV6-6	.
CASSSGSTQYF	TGTGCCAGCAGCTCTGGCAGTACCCAGTACTTC	11	TRBJ2-5	few	TRBV11-2	.
CASSEVGTGYNEQFF	TGTGCCAGCAGTGAAGTCGGGACAGGCTACAATGAGCAGTTCTTC	15	TRBJ2-1	few	TRBV6-1	TRBD1
CASSEGGTDASYTF	TGTGCCAGCAGTGAAGGGGGGACAGATGCAAGCTACACCTTC	14	TRBJ1-2	few	TRBV2	TRBD1
CASSPGVLRFTEAFF	TGTGCCAGCAGCCCGGGGGTCTTGAGGTTCACTGAAGCTTTCTTT	15	TRBJ1-1	.	TRBV7-3	.
CASGRGGRNTGELFF	TGTGCCAGCGGGCGAGGGGGCCGGAACACCGGGGAGCTGTTTTTT	15	TRBJ2-2	.	TRBV5-4	TRBD1
CATSRVPDSQETQYF	TGTGCCACCAGCAGAGTACCGGACTCTCAAGAGACCCAGTACTTC	15	TRBJ2-5	.	TRBV15	.
CATSRVNNYGYTF	TGTGCCACCAGCAGAGTCAATAACTATGGCTACACCTTC	13	TRBJ1-2	.	TRBV15	.
CASSHREPGLATQYF	TGTGCCAGCAGCCACCGCGAACCGGGACTAGCGACCCAGTACTTC	15	TRBJ2-5	few	TRBV14	TRBD2
CASRPGTRHNEQFF	TGTGCCAGCAGGCCCGGGACTAGGCACAATGAGCAGTTCTTC	14	TRBJ2-1	.	TRBV11-2	TRBD2
CSVVAGDGYTF	TGCAGCGTTGTGGCAGGGGACGGCTACACCTTC	11	TRBJ1-2	.	TRBV29-1	.
CASSPSRTGGALGGYTF	TGTGCCAGCAGTCCTAGCCGGACAGGGGGCGCTCTAGGCGGCTACACCTTC	17	TRBJ1-2	.	TRBV28	TRBD1
CASSVVEGRAFF	TGTGCCAGCAGCGTAGTGGAGGGCCGAGCTTTCTTT	12	TRBJ1-1	.	TRBV9	.
CASSDNTYNEQFF	TGTGCCAGCAGTGACAACACATACAATGAGCAGTTCTTC	13	TRBJ2-1	few	TRBV6-4	.
CASSWDRGHADTQYF	TGTGCCAGCAGTTGGGACAGGGGGCATGCAGATACGCAGTATTTT	15	TRBJ2-3	.	TRBV6-6	TRBD1
CASSEAAYGYTF	TGTGCCAGCAGTGAGGCCGCCTATGGCTACACCTTC	12	TRBJ1-2	few	TRBV6-1	.
CASLPSRLADTYEQYF	TGTGCCAGCCTTCCCTCTCGACTAGCGGATACCTACGAGCAGTACTTC	16	TRBJ2-7	.	TRBV11-2	TRBD2
CASSWGQGRTGELFF	TGCGCCAGCAGCTGGGGACAGGGTCGGACCGGGGAGCTGTTTTTT	15	TRBJ2-2	.	TRBV5-1	TRBD1
CASSESLAGSSYNEQFF	TGTGCCAGCAGTGAATCGCTAGCGGGGAGCTCCTACAATGAGCAGTTCTTC	17	TRBJ2-1	.	TRBV25-1	TRBD2
CSVRTGESNQPQHF	TGCAGCGTTAGGACAGGGGAGAGCAATCAGCCCCAGCATTTT	14	TRBJ1-5	few	TRBV29-1	TRBD1
CATSTDRVGNTIYF	TGTGCCACCAGCACCGACAGGGTTGGAAACACCATATATTTT	14	TRBJ1-3	.	TRBV15	TRBD1
CASIYMTSNYGYTF	TGTGCCAGCATTTATATGACATCTAACTATGGCTACACCTTC	14	TRBJ1-2	few	TRBV5-6	.